This T cell receptor (beta chain) is from a study of blood T cell repertoires in COVID-19. The V gene end was trimmed by 3 bases and the J gene end by 3 bases; junction bases not matched to a gene: 3. CDR3 length: 14 amino acids. CDR1 SEHNR and CDR2 FQNEAQ come from the germline V gene (reference sequence). The repertoire was sequenced with immunoSEQ multiplex PCR; TCRdb's copy has only in-frame clones and lacks some. The table has some 200,000 clones, 75% to 90% seen once. Sequences were obtained from PBMCs or T cells enriched from blood (not recorded which). The chain employs TRBV7-9 and TRBJ1-1; 8 bases fit TRBD1. The clonotype comes from a woman aged 30 to 39 who had recovered from COVID-19. This CDR3 is CASSLVTGDTEAFF. CDR3 bases: TGTGCCAGCAGCTTGGTGACAGGGGACACTGAAGCTTTCTTT.